These 13 T cell receptor beta chains originate from one sample sequenced in a study of a mutant IDH1 vaccine in newly diagnosed glioma. Time point reported: week 23, last vaccination. What each vaccine dose contained was 300 ug of mutant IDH1 20-mer peptide, accompanied by topical imiquimod. The antigens for these receptors are not known. Data came from immunoSEQ multiplex PCR; TCRdb stores just in-frame clones and leaves some out. The sample includes roughly 43,000 clones, approximately 84% of them seen just once. This sample comprised PBMCs, obtained from a glioma patient whose treatment included an IDH1 peptide vaccine. All receptors come from a woman aged 18-29 years with glioma. Some clones in this sample may be carry-over from other donors' samples.

The chain uses TRBV2 and TRBJ2-7, with D uncertain. Deletions cut 6 bases from V and 2 bases from J, with 11 bases between. This CDR3 contains 13 residues. Per germline, CDR1 SNHLY and CDR2 FYNNEI. CDR3 nucleotides: TGTGCCAGCAGACGAACACGGGCCTACGAGCAGTACTTC. This sequence encodes CASRRTRAYEQYF.

The table lists this clone with a few counts. The chain combines TRBV29-1 with TRBJ1-1; D is unresolved. The CDR3 runs to 15 residues. Trimming shortened V by 5 bases and J by 3 bases, and 19 bases separated the two germline ends. CDR1 is SQVTM, CDR2 ANQGSEA, per germline. The CDR3 spells CSVPREWSGDTEAFF. CDR3 nucleotide sequence: TGCAGCGTTCCGCGGGAGTGGTCAGGCGACACTGAAGCTTTCTTT. The full variable domain, with the rest looked up from reference TRBV29-1 and TRBJ1-1, is SAVISQKPSRDICQRGTSLTIQCQVDSQVTMMFWYRQQPGQSLTLIATANQGSEATYESGFVIDKFPISRPNLTFSTLTVSNMSPEDSSIYLCSVPREWSGDTEAFFGQGTRLTVV.

The chain combines TRBV4-2 with TRBJ2-7, with 8 nucleotides matching TRBD2. Looked up from germline, CDR1 is LGHNA and CDR2 is YNFKEQ. The CDR3 is 17 residues long. J was trimmed by 9 bases and V by 0 bases; bases with no gene match: 16. The CDR3 spells CASSQERLGGRPRPQYF. The DNA of the CDR3 is TGTGCCAGCAGCCAAGAGAGGTTGGGCGGGAGGCCCCGACCGCAGTACTTC.

The V call is TRBV27, the J call TRBJ1-2; D is undetermined. Trimming cost V 4 bases and J 2 bases, with 8 bases left between them. CDR3 length: 13 amino acids. In germline, CDR1 is MNHEY, CDR2 SMNVEV (reference sequence). The CDR3 region has the DNA TGTGCCAGCAGTTCGACGGGAAACTATGGCTACACCTTC. Translation: CASSSTGNYGYTF.

V and J are TRBV18 and TRBJ2-7; the match to TRBD2 covers 7 bases. In germline, CDR1 is KGHSH, CDR2 LQKENI. The junction had 6 bases not matched to a gene; V was cut back by 0 bases and J by 4 bases. The CDR3 contains 15 residues. CDR3 residues: CASSPPGGGKYEQYF. In DNA, the CDR3 is TGTGCCAGCTCACCACCGGGGGGGGGAAAGTACGAGCAGTACTTC.

The V gene is TRBV10-3, the J gene TRBJ2-3; 9 bases are a match to TRBD1. CDR1 and CDR2 (germline): ENHRY, SYGVKD. The trim removed 7 bases at V and 4 bases at J, leaving 9 bases unmatched. The CDR3 is 15 residues long. The chain's CDR3 is CAIKEVQGAADTQYF. CDR3 sequence (DNA): TGTGCCATCAAGGAAGTACAGGGGGCTGCAGATACGCAGTATTTT.

The chain links TRBV9 to TRBJ1-4, with D unclear. The CDR3 is 15 residues long. V lost 0 bases, J lost 0 bases, and 6 bases lay in between. Germline CDR1 is SGDLS and CDR2 is YYNGEE. Here the CDR3 reads CASSVESATNEKLFF. CDR3 nucleotides: TGTGCCAGCAGCGTAGAAAGCGCAACTAATGAAAAACTGTTTTTT. Full variable domain (missing parts from reference TRBV9 and TRBJ1-4): DSGVTQTPKHLITATGQRVTLRCSPRSGDLSVYWYQQSLDQGLQFLIQYYNGEERAKGNILERFSAQQFPDLHSELNLSSLELGDSALYFCASSVESATNEKLFFGSGTQLSVL.

The V gene is TRBV27, the J gene TRBJ2-3, with 8 bases fitting TRBD2. Germline lookup yields CDR1 MNHEY and CDR2 SMNVEV (reference sequence). V was clipped by 4 bases and J by 2 bases; unmatched bases: 11. The CDR3 loop spans 17 amino acids. CDR3 protein: CASSYLNTGGTTDTQYF. DNA of the CDR3: TGTGCCAGCAGTTACCTAAATACGGGGGGGACCACAGATACGCAGTATTTT.

This chain joins TRBV5-6 and TRBJ1-2; the D is unclear. V lost 3 bases to trimming and J lost 0 bases, with 15 bases between them. The germline CDR1 and CDR2 sequences are SGHDT and YYEEEE. This CDR3 region has 16 residues. This chain's CDR3 is CASSSPYAAANYGYTF. The CDR3 DNA reads TGTGCCAGCAGCTCCCCGTACGCCGCCGCTAACTATGGCTACACCTTC. Full variable domain (missing parts from reference TRBV5-6 and TRBJ1-2): DAGVTQSPTHLIKTRGQQVTLRCSPKSGHDTVSWYQQALGQGPQFIFQYYEEEERQRGNFPDRFSGHQFPNYSSELNVNALLLGDSALYLCASSSPYAAANYGYTFGSGTRLTVV.

The V gene is TRBV11-2, the J gene TRBJ2-5; D is unresolved. CDR1 and CDR2 (germline): SGHAT, FQNNGV. Deletions cut 0 bases from V and 2 bases from J, with 10 bases between. This CDR3 region has 15 residues. Here the CDR3 reads CASSLDLSAQETQYF. The CDR3 DNA follows: TGTGCCAGCAGCTTAGATCTGTCAGCACAAGAGACCCAGTACTTC.

This chain joins TRBV5-1 and TRBJ2-3; TRBD1 might be the D (7 bases). The CDR3 is 14 residues long. CDR1 is SGHRS and CDR2 is YFSETQ in the germline V gene. V was clipped by 4 bases and J by 1 base, with 10 bases between them. The CDR3, as DNA: TGCGCCAGCAGCCCCAGGGGGGGCACAGATACGCAGTATTTT. This gives the protein CASSPRGGTDTQYF.

The J gene is TRBJ2-7, the V gene TRBV27; D unresolved. Germline values: CDR1 MNHEY, CDR2 SMNVEV (reference sequence). This CDR3 region has 14 residues. Trimming left V 0 bases short and J 4 bases short, with 10 bases between. This chain's CDR3 is CASSLSINRYEQYF. The DNA of the CDR3 is TGTGCCAGCAGTTTATCGATAAATAGGTACGAGCAGTACTTC.

CDR3 protein: CASSATNTGELFF. CDR3 DNA sequence: TGTGCCAGCAGCGCGACCAACACCGGGGAGCTGTTTTTT. V and J are TRBV7-9 and TRBJ2-2; D remains ambiguous. This CDR3 region has 13 residues. Trimming stripped 5 bases from V and 2 bases from J, with 6 bases between. Germline loops: CDR1 SEHNR, CDR2 FQNEAQ (reference sequence).